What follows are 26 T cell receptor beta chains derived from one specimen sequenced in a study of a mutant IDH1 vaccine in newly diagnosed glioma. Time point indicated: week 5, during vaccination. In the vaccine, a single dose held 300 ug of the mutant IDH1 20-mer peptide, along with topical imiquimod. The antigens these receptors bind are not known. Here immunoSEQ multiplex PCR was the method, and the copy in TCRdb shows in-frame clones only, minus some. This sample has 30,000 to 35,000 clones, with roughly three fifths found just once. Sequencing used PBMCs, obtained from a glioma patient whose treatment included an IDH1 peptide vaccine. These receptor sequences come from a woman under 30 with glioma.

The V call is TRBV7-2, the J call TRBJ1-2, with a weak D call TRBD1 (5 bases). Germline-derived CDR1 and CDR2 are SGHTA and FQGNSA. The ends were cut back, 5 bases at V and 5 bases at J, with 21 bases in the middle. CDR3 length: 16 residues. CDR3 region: CASSRNRDGALYGYTF. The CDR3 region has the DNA TGTGCCAGCAGCCGAAACCGGGACGGCGCACTATATGGCTACACCTTC.

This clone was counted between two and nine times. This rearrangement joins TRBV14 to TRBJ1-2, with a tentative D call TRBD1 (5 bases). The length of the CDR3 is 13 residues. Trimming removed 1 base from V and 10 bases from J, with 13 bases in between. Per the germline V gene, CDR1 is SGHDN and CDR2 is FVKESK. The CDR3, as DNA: TGTGCCAGCAGCCAAGTGGGGGTTTCTGACTACACCTTC. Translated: CASSQVGVSDYTF.

CDR3 amino acids: CASRRDRGSFTDTEAFF. The DNA for the CDR3 is TGTGCCAGTCGCCGGGACAGGGGTTCTTTTACGGACACTGAAGCTTTCTTT. The chain recombines TRBV19 with TRBJ1-1; 10 bases align to TRBD1. V was clipped by 8 bases and J by 3 bases; unmatched bases: 15. The CDR3 contains 17 residues. From germline, CDR1 is LNHDA and CDR2 SQIVND (reference sequence).

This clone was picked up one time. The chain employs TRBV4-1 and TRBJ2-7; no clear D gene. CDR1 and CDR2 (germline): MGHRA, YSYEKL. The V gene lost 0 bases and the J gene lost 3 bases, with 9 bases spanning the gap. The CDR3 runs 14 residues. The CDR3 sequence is CASSQDGLSYEQYF. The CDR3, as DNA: TGCGCCAGCAGCCAAGACGGGTTGAGCTACGAGCAGTACTTC.

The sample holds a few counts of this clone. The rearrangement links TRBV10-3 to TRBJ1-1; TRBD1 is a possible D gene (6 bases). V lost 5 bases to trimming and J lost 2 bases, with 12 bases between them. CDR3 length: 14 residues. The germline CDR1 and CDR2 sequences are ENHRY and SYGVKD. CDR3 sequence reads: CAISPRDINTEAFF. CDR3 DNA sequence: TGTGCCATCAGTCCCCGGGACATTAACACTGAAGCTTTCTTT.

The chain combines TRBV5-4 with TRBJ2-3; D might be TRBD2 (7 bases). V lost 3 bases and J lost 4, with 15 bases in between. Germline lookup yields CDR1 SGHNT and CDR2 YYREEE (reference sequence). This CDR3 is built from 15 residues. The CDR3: CASSWGGGGADTQYF. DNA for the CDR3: TGTGCCAGCAGCTGGGGGGGCGGTGGAGCAGATACGCAGTATTTT.

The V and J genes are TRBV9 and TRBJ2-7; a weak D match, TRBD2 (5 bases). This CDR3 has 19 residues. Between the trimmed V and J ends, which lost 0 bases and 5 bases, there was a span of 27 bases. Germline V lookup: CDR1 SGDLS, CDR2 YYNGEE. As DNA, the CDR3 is TGTGCCAGCAGCGTAGGACCCCTCGAAGGCAGACGCTCCGGGGACGAGCAGTACTTC. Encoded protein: CASSVGPLEGRRSGDEQYF. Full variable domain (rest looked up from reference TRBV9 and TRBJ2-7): DSGVTQTPKHLITATGQRVTLRCSPRSGDLSVYWYQQSLDQGLQFLIQYYNGEERAKGNILERFSAQQFPDLHSELNLSSLELGDSALYFCASSVGPLEGRRSGDEQYFGPGTRLTVT.

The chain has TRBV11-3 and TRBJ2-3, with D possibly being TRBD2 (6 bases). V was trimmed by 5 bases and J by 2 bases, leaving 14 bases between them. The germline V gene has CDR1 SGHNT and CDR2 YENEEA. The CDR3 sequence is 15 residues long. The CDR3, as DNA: TGTGCCAGCAGCCCAACCCGCGGGGACACAGATACGCAGTATTTT. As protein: CASSPTRGDTDTQYF.

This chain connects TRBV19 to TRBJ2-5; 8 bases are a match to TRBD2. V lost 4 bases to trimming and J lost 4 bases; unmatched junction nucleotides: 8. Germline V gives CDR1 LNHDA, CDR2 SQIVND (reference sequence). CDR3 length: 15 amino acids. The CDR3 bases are TGTGCCAGTAGTACGGCCGGGGGGGCATCAGAGACCCAGTACTTC. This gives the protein CASSTAGGASETQYF.

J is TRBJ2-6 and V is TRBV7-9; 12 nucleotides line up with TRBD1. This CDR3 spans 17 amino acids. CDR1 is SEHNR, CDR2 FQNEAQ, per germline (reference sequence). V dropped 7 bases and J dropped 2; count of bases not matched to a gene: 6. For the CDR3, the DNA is TGTGCCAGCACCACGGGACAGGGGGCTGCTGGGGCCAACGTCCTGACTTTC. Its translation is CASTTGQGAAGANVLTF.

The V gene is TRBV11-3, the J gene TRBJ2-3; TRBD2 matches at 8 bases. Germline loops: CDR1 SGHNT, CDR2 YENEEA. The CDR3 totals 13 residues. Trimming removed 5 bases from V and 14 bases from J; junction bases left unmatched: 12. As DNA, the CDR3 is TGTGCCAGCAGCCCGGGGGGGACCAAACGGAGGTATTTT. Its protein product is CASSPGGTKRRYF.

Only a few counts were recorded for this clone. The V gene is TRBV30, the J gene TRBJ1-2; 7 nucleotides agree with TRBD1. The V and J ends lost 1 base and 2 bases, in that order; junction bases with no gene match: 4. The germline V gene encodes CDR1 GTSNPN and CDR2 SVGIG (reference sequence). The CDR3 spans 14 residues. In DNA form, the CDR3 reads TGTGCCTGGAGTGGGACAGGTTTAAACTATGGCTACACCTTC. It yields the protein CAWSGTGLNYGYTF.

The CDR3 DNA sequence: TGCGCCAGCAGCTTGTCGGAAGGGGCCGGGGAGCTGTTTTTT. It is translated as CASSLSEGAGELFF. The chain recombines TRBV5-1 with TRBJ2-2, with TRBD1 as a possible D gene (5 bases). Germline CDR1 reads SGHRS; CDR2 reads YFSETQ. V shed 1 base and J shed 6 bases, with 10 bases lying between them. The CDR3 contains 14 residues.

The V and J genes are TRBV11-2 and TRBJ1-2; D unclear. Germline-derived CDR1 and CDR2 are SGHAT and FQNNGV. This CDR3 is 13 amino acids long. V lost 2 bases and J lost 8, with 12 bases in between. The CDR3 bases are TGTGCCAGCAGCTTATCAAATACGAGGGGCTACACCTTC. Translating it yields CASSLSNTRGYTF.

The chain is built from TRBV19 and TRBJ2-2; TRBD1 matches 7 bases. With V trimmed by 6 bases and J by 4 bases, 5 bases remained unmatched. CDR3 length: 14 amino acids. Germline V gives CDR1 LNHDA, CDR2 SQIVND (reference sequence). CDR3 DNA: TGTGCCAGTAGGCAGGGGGTGGTCACCGGGGAGCTGTTTTTT. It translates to CASRQGVVTGELFF.

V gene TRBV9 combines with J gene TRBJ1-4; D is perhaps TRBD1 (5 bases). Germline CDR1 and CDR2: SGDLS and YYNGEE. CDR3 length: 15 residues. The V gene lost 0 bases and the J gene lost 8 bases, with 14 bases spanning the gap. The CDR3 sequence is CASSVEGRVYEKLFF. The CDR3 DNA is TGTGCCAGCAGCGTAGAAGGCAGGGTTTACGAAAAACTGTTTTTT.

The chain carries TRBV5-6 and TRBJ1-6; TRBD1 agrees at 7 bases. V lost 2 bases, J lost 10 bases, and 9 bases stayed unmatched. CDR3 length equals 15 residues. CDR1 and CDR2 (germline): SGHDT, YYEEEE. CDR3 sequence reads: CASSFIQGMRSPLHF. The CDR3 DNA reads TGTGCCAGCAGCTTTATACAGGGGATGCGGTCACCCCTCCACTTT.

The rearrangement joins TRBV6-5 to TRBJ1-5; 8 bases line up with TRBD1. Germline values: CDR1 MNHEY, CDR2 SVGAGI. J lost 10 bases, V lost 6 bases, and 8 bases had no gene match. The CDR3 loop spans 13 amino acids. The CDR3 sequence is CASRGQGGVPQHF. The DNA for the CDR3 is TGTGCCAGCAGAGGACAGGGCGGGGTACCCCAGCATTTT.

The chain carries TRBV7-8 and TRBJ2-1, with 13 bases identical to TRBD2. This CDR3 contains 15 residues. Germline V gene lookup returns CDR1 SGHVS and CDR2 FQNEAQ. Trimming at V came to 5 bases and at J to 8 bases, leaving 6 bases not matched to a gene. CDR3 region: CASSQLGLAGDEQFF. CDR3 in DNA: TGTGCCAGCAGCCAACTCGGACTAGCGGGAGATGAGCAGTTCTTC.

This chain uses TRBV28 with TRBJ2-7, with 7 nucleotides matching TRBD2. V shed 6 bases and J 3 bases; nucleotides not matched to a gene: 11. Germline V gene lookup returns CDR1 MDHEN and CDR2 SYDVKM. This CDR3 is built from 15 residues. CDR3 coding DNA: TGTGCCAGCAGAGCGGCCGGGACTATAAACTACGAGCAGTACTTC. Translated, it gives CASRAAGTINYEQYF.

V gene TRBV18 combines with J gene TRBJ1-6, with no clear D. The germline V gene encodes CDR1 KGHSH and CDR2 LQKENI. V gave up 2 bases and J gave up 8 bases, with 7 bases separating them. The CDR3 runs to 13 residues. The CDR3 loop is CASSPGDDSPLHF. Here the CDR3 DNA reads TGTGCCAGCTCACCAGGGGATGATTCACCCCTCCACTTT.

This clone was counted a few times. In DNA, the CDR3 is TGTGCCAGCAGCCCTAGACGGGGGGGAACGGAAAACATTCAGTACTTC. This gives the protein CASSPRRGGTENIQYF. This sequence joins TRBV7-2 and TRBJ2-4, with 8 bases identical to TRBD2. This CDR3 has 16 residues. Germline CDR1 and CDR2: SGHTA and FQGNSA. V lost 5 bases to trimming and J lost 5 bases; unmatched junction nucleotides: 11.

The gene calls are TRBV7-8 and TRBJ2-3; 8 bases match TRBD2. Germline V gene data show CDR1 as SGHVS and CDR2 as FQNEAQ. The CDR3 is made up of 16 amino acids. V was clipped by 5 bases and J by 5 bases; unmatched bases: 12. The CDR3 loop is CASSETGGQAVDTQYF. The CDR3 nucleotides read TGTGCCAGCAGCGAAACGGGGGGGCAGGCGGTAGATACGCAGTATTTT.

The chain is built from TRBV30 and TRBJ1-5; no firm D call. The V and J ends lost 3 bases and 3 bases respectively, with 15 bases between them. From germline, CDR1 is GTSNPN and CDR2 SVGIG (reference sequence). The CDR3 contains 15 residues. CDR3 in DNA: TGTGCCTGGAGCCCCCCGGGGTTATACAATCAGCCCCAGCATTTT. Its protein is CAWSPPGLYNQPQHF.

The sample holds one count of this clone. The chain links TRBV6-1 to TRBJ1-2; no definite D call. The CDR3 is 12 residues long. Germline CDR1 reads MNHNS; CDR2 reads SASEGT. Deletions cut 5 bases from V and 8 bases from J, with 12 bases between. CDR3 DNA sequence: TGTGCCAGCAGTCCGTTTGGGATCGGCTACACCTTC. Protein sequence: CASSPFGIGYTF.

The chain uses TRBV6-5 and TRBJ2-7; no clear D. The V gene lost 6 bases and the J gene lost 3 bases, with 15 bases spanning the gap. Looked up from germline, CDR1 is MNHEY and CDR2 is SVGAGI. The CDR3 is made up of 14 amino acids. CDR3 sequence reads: CASSVSAGFYEQYF. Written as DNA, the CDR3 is TGTGCCAGCAGCGTATCGGCTGGTTTCTACGAGCAGTACTTC.